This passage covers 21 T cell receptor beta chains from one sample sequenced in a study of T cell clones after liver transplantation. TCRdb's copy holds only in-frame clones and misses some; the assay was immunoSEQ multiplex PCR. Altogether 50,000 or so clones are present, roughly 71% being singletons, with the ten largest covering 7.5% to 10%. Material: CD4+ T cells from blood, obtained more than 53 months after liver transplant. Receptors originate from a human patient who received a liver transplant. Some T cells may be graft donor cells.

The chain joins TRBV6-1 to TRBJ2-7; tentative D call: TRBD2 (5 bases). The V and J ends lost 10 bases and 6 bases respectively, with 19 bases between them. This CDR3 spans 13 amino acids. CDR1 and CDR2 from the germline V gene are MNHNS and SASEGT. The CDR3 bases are TGTGCCACCCTTAACCGGGGTCTCGGCGAGCAGTACTTC. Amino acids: CATLNRGLGEQYF.

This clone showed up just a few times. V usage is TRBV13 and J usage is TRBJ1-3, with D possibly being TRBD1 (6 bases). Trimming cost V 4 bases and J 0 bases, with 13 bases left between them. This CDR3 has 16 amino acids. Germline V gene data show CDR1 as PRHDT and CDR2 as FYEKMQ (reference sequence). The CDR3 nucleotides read TGTGCCAGCAGCTACAAGGGGGGCTCCTCTGGAAACACCATATATTTT. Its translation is CASSYKGGSSGNTIYF.

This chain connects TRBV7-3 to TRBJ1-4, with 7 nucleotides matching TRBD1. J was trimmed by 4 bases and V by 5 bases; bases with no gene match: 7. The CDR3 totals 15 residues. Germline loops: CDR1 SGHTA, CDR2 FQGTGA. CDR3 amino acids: CASSPDRVYNEKLFF. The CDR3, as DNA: TGTGCCAGCAGCCCTGACAGGGTTTATAATGAAAAACTGTTTTTT.

CDR3 DNA: TGTGCCAGCAACCTCCCTCCGGGACAGGGGAGGGGGAACTATGGCTACACCTTC. It specifies CASNLPPGQGRGNYGYTF. V gene TRBV7-9 combines with J gene TRBJ1-2, with 10 nucleotides matching TRBD1. The V gene's germline CDR1 is SEHNR and CDR2 FQNEAQ (reference sequence). Trimming at V came to 7 bases and at J to 2 bases, leaving 16 bases not matched to a gene. The CDR3 length is 18 residues.

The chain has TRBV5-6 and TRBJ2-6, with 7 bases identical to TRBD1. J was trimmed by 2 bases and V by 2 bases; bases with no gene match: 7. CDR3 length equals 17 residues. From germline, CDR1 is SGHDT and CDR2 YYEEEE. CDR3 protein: CASSFDAGGAGANVLTF. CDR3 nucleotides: TGTGCCAGCAGCTTTGATGCAGGGGGTGCTGGGGCCAACGTCCTGACTTTC.

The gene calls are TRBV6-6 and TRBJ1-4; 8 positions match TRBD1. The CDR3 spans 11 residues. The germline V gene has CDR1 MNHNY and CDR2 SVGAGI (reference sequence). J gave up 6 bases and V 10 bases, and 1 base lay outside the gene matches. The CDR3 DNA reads TGTGCCATACAGGGGGATGAAAAACTGTTTTTT. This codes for CAIQGDEKLFF.

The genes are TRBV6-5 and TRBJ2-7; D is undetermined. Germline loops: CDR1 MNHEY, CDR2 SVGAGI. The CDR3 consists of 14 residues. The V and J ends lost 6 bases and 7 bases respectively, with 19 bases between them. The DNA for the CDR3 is TGTGCCAGCAGCCGGCTGGGAATCTGGTTTGAGCAGTACTTC. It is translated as CASSRLGIWFEQYF.

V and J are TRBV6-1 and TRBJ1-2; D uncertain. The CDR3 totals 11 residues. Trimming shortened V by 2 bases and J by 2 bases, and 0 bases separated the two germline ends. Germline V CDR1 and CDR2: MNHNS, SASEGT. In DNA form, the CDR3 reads TGTGCCAGCAGTGAAAACTATGGCTACACCTTC. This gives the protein CASSENYGYTF.

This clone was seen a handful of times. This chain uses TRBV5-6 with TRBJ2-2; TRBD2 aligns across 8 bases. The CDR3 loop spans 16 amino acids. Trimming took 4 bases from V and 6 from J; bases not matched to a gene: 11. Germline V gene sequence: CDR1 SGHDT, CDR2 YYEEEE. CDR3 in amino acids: CASSDTIARGAGELFF. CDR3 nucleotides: TGTGCCAGCAGCGATACGATAGCGCGGGGGGCCGGGGAGCTGTTTTTT.

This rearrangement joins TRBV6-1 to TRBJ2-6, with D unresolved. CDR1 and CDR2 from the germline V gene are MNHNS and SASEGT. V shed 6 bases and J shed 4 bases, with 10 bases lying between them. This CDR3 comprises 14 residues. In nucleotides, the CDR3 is TGTGCCAGCAGCCCCTCCTCAGGGGCCAACGTCCTGACTTTC. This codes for CASSPSSGANVLTF.

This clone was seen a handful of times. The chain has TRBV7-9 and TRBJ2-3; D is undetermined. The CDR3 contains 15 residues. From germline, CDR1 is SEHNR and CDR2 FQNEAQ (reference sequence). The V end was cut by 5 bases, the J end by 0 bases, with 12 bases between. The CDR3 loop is CASSERIPSTDTQYF. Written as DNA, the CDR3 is TGTGCCAGCAGCGAACGAATTCCTAGCACAGATACGCAGTATTTT.

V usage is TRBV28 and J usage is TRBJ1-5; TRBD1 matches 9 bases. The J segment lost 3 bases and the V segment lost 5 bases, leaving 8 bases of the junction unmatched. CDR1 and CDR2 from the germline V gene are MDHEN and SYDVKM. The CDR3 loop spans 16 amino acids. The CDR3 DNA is TGTGCCAGCAGTCTTCGGGGACAGGGACCCAATCAGCCCCAGCATTTT. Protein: CASSLRGQGPNQPQHF. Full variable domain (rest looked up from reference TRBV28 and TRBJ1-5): DVKVTQSSRYLVKRTGEKVFLECVQDMDHENMFWYRQDPGLGLRLIYFSYDVKMKEKGDIPEGYSVSREKKERFSLILESASTNQTSMYLCASSLRGQGPNQPQHFGDGTRLSIL.

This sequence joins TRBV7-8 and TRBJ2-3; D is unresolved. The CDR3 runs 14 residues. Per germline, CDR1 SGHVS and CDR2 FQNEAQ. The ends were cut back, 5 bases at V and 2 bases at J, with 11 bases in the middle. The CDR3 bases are TGTGCCAGCAGCCAACCCGCTCTCACAGATACGCAGTATTTT. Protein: CASSQPALTDTQYF.

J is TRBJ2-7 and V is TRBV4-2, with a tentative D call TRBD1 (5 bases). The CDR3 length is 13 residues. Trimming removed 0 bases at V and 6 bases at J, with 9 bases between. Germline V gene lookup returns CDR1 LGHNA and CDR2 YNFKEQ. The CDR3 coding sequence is TGTGCCAGCAGCCAAGAAGGGCAGGGCGAGCAGTACTTC. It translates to CASSQEGQGEQYF.

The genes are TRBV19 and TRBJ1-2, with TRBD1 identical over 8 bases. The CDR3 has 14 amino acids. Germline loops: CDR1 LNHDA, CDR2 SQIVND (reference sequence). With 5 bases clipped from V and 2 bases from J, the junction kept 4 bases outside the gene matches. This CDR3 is CASSRDRPNYGYTF. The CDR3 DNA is TGTGCCAGTAGTCGGGACAGGCCGAACTATGGCTACACCTTC.

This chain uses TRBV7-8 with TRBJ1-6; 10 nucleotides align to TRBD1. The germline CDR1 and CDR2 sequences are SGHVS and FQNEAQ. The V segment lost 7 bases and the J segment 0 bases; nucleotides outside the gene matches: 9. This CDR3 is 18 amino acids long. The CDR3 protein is CASTPSGDRGSYNSPLHF. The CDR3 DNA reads TGTGCCAGCACCCCATCCGGGGACAGGGGCTCCTATAATTCACCCCTCCACTTT.

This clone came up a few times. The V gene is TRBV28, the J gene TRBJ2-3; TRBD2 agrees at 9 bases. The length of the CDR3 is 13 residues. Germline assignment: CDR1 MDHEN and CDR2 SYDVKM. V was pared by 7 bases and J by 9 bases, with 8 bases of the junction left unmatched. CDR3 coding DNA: TGTGCCAGCAAGGGCGGGGGGGCCCTCACGCAGTATTTT. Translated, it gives CASKGGGALTQYF.

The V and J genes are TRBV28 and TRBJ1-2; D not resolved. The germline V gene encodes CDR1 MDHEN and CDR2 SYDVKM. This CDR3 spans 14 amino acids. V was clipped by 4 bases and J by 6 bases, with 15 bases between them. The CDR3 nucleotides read TGTGCCAGCAGTTCCTTGGGAGGGAACCATGGCTACACCTTC. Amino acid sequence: CASSSLGGNHGYTF.

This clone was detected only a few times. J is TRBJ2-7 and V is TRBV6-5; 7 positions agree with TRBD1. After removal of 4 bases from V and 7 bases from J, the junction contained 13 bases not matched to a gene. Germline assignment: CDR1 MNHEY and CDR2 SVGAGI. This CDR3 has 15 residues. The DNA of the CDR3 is TGTGCCAGCAGTTCTGTGACAGGGAATCTACGAGAGCAGTACTTC. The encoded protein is CASSSVTGNLREQYF.

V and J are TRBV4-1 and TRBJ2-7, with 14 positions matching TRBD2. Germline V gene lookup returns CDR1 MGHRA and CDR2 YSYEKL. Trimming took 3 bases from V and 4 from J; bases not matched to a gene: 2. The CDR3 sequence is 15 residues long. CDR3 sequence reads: CASSQGLAGVYEQYF. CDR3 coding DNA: TGCGCCAGCAGCCAGGGACTAGCGGGGGTTTACGAGCAGTACTTC.

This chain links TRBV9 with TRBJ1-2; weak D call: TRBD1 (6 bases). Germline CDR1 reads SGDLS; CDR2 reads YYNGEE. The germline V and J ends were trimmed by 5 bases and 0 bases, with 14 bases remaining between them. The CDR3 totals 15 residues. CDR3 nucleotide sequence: TGTGCCAGCAGATTCAGGGACACATCTAACTATGGCTACACCTTC. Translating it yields CASRFRDTSNYGYTF. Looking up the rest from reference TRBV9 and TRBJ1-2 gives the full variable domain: DSGVTQTPKHLITATGQRVTLRCSPRSGDLSVYWYQQSLDQGLQFLIQYYNGEERAKGNILERFSAQQFPDLHSELNLSSLELGDSALYFCASRFRDTSNYGYTFGSGTRLTVV.